These 24 T cell receptor beta chains came from one sample sequenced in a study of blood T cell repertoires in COVID-19. The protocol was immunoSEQ multiplex PCR, while the TCRdb copy is restricted to in-frame clones and leaves out a portion. Among around 120,000 clones listed, 78% were seen once. The specimen sequenced was peripheral blood. These receptors originate from a man in his 70s with acute or convalescent COVID-19.

V is TRBV9 and J is TRBJ2-6, with D possibly being TRBD1 (5 bases). Trimming took off 4 bases at V and 1 base at J, with 12 bases between the two ends. Germline V CDR1 and CDR2: SGDLS, YYNGEE. This CDR3 spans 16 amino acids. The CDR3 nucleotides read TGTGCCAGCAGCCCCATGGACATTTCTGGGGCCAACGTCCTGACTTTC. This codes for CASSPMDISGANVLTF.

The rearrangement joins TRBV19 to TRBJ2-5, with D unclear. The CDR3 totals 12 residues. V was shortened by 4 bases and J by 4 bases, with 7 bases between the two germline ends. CDR1 and CDR2 from the germline V gene are LNHDA and SQIVND (reference sequence). In DNA form, the CDR3 reads TGTGCCAGTAGTAACACCCTAGAGACCCAGTACTTC. This codes for CASSNTLETQYF.

This clone was counted only a few times. The sample contains more than one DNA sequence encoding this CDR3. In DNA form, the CDR3 reads TGTGCCACCAGCAGAGACCTTAATCAGCCCCAGCATTTT. Translating gives CATSRDLNQPQHF. The chain recombines TRBV15 with TRBJ1-5; D gene unclear. The CDR3 runs to 13 residues. CDR1 LNHNV and CDR2 YYDKDF come from the germline V gene (reference sequence). Trimming removed 0 bases at V and 4 bases at J, with 4 bases between. The full variable domain, its missing parts supplied by reference TRBV15 and TRBJ1-5, is DAMVIQNPRYQVTQFGKPVTLSCSQTLNHNVMYWYQQKSSQAPKLLFHYYDKDFNNEADTPDNFQSRRPNTSFCFLDIRSPGLGDTAMYLCATSRDLNQPQHFGDGTRLSIL.

The chain has TRBV13 and TRBJ2-3, with 9 bases fitting TRBD1. CDR1 is PRHDT and CDR2 is FYEKMQ in the germline V gene (reference sequence). V was clipped by 5 bases and J by 3 bases; unmatched bases: 6. CDR3 size: 15 residues. CDR3 protein: CASSKRTGATDTQYF. CDR3 nucleotides: TGTGCCAGCAGCAAACGGACAGGGGCGACAGATACGCAGTATTTT.

This chain joins TRBV7-8 and TRBJ1-5; D may be TRBD1 (6 bases). CDR3 length: 16 residues. Germline V gives CDR1 SGHVS, CDR2 FQNEAQ. V lost 1 base and J 5 bases, leaving 15 bases between the germline ends. CDR3 nucleotides: TGTGCCAGCAGCTTAGTCGGCGCAGGGGCGGATCAGCCCCAGCATTTT. Protein: CASSLVGAGADQPQHF.

This clone has more than one count but fewer than ten. This rearrangement joins TRBV7-2 to TRBJ2-3, with a tentative D call TRBD2 (6 bases). V lost 5 bases to trimming and J lost 4 bases, with 10 bases between them. Germline V gene sequence: CDR1 SGHTA, CDR2 FQGNSA. CDR3 length equals 13 residues. In DNA, the CDR3 is TGTGCCAGCAGCCGGCGGAGGGCAGATACGCAGTATTTT. This codes for CASSRRRADTQYF.

The rearrangement joins TRBV19 to TRBJ2-6, with D maybe TRBD1 (7 bases). CDR1 LNHDA and CDR2 SQIVND come from the germline V gene (reference sequence). The CDR3 is made up of 18 amino acids. V lost 7 bases to trimming and J lost 0 bases, with 19 bases between them. For the CDR3, the DNA is TGTGCCAGTAAGGAAACAGGGGCGGGGTTCTCTGGGGCCAACGTCCTGACTTTC. Translating gives CASKETGAGFSGANVLTF. Full variable domain (rest looked up from reference TRBV19 and TRBJ2-6): DGGITQSPKYLFRKEGQNVTLSCEQNLNHDAMYWYRQDPGQGLRLIYYSQIVNDFQKGDIAEGYSVSREKKESFPLTVTSAQKNPTAFYLCASKETGAGFSGANVLTFGAGSRLTVL.

This clone has only one observation. CDR3 DNA: TGTGCCAGCACCCGAGCAACTAATGAAAAACTGTTTTTT. As protein: CASTRATNEKLFF. The V and J genes are TRBV13 and TRBJ1-4; D gene unclear. Germline lookup yields CDR1 PRHDT and CDR2 FYEKMQ (reference sequence). This CDR3 region has 13 residues. Trimming took off 7 bases at V and 0 bases at J, with 6 bases between the two ends.

The chain uses TRBV4-3 and TRBJ1-3; D is unresolved. V was pared by 4 bases and J by 0 bases, with 4 bases between. This CDR3 is 13 amino acids long. Germline values: CDR1 LGHNA, CDR2 YSLEER. The CDR3 is CASSPYSGNTIYF. Here the CDR3 DNA reads TGCGCCAGCAGCCCCTACTCTGGAAACACCATATATTTT.

There are a few counts of this clone. Here the CDR3 DNA reads TGTGCCAGCAGCCCCCAGAGGACTATTGGCAATCAGCCCCAGCATTTT. Amino acids: CASSPQRTIGNQPQHF. The rearrangement links TRBV7-2 to TRBJ1-5; D is undetermined. V was clipped by 5 bases and J by 2 bases, with 16 bases between them. This CDR3 is 16 amino acids long. CDR1 and CDR2 from the germline V gene are SGHTA and FQGNSA.

The genes are TRBV24-1 and TRBJ2-1; 10 bases match TRBD2. Germline V gene lookup returns CDR1 KGHDR and CDR2 SFDVKD. Unmatched junction bases numbered 10, after V lost 2 bases and J lost 10 bases. The CDR3 sequence is 16 residues long. In DNA, the CDR3 is TGTGCCACCAGTGATTCGAAGCGGGGGGGCTTTAGCGAGCAGTTCTTC. Translation gives CATSDSKRGGFSEQFF.

V and J are TRBV11-2 and TRBJ1-2; 9 bases are shared with TRBD1. Germline CDR1 SGHAT, CDR2 FQNNGV. The CDR3 runs 14 residues. The trim removed 3 bases at V and 5 bases at J, leaving 4 bases unmatched. CDR3 loop: CASSFAGQGYGYTF. The CDR3 DNA reads TGTGCCAGCAGCTTTGCGGGACAGGGTTATGGCTACACCTTC.

This clone showed up just a few times. The rearrangement joins TRBV9 to TRBJ1-1, with 8 positions matching TRBD1. Germline V gene data show CDR1 as SGDLS and CDR2 as YYNGEE. The CDR3 runs to 14 residues. With V trimmed by 4 bases and J by 4 bases, 6 bases remained unmatched. This CDR3 is CASSPRQGITEAFF. CDR3 bases: TGTGCCAGCAGCCCACGACAGGGGATCACTGAAGCTTTCTTT.

This clone was counted between two and nine times. This chain links TRBV10-3 with TRBJ1-1, with D unclear. V was clipped by 9 bases and J by 0 bases, with 8 bases between them. Germline lookup yields CDR1 ENHRY and CDR2 SYGVKD. The CDR3 contains 12 residues. CDR3 loop: CAINSLNTEAFF. CDR3 DNA: TGTGCCATTAATTCCCTGAACACTGAAGCTTTCTTT.

V usage is TRBV28 and J usage is TRBJ2-1, with TRBD2 matching 10 bases. The germline V gene has CDR1 MDHEN and CDR2 SYDVKM. V was clipped by 6 bases and J by 7 bases; unmatched bases: 9. The CDR3 sequence is 15 residues long. The CDR3 loop reads CASSQSGGAGNEQFF. CDR3 nucleotides: TGTGCCAGCAGCCAAAGCGGGGGGGCCGGGAATGAGCAGTTCTTC. Full variable domain (rest looked up from reference TRBV28 and TRBJ2-1): DVKVTQSSRYLVKRTGEKVFLECVQDMDHENMFWYRQDPGLGLRLIYFSYDVKMKEKGDIPEGYSVSREKKERFSLILESASTNQTSMYLCASSQSGGAGNEQFFGPGTRLTVL.

The J gene is TRBJ1-2, the V gene TRBV19, with 7 positions matching TRBD1. This CDR3 is built from 13 residues. Germline V gives CDR1 LNHDA, CDR2 SQIVND (reference sequence). The trim removed 6 bases at V and 8 bases at J, leaving 9 bases unmatched. The chain's CDR3 is CASRSDRVFGYTF. In DNA form, the CDR3 reads TGTGCCAGTAGATCAGACAGGGTCTTCGGCTACACCTTC.

Only one count was recorded for this clone. J is TRBJ1-6 and V is TRBV5-1, with 10 bases fitting TRBD1. From germline, CDR1 is SGHRS and CDR2 YFSETQ. This CDR3 region has 14 residues. V shed 6 bases and J 7 bases; nucleotides not matched to a gene: 4. The CDR3 coding sequence is TGCGCCAGCACCCCGGACAGGGGGAATTCACCCCTCCACTTT. It encodes CASTPDRGNSPLHF.

The chain joins TRBV3-1 (or the pseudogene TRBV3-2) to TRBJ2-5, with TRBD1 matching over 7 bases. J gave up 7 bases and V 4 bases, and 15 bases lay outside the gene matches. In germline, CDR1 is LGHDT, CDR2 YNNKEL (reference sequence). The CDR3 runs to 16 residues. The DNA for the CDR3 is TGTGCCAGCAGCCCTCGGACAGGAACTACGTTAGGGACCCAGTACTTC. This gives the protein CASSPRTGTTLGTQYF.

The rearrangement links TRBV15 to TRBJ1-5, with D possibly being TRBD1 (5 bases). The CDR3 extends over 15 amino acids. V was trimmed by 3 bases and J by 6 bases, leaving 15 bases between them. The V gene's germline CDR1 is LNHNV and CDR2 YYDKDF (reference sequence). CDR3 in DNA: TGTGCCACCAGCAGTATCGGTTTGGGGCCTCAGCCCCAGCATTTT. This encodes CATSSIGLGPQPQHF.

The J gene is TRBJ1-1, the V gene TRBV10-3; TRBD1 is a possible D gene (5 bases). The V end was cut by 1 base, the J end by 4 bases, with 13 bases between. Per germline, CDR1 ENHRY and CDR2 SYGVKD. CDR3 length equals 15 residues. The CDR3 sequence: CAISEWGGEGTEAFF. The CDR3 DNA sequence: TGTGCCATCAGTGAGTGGGGAGGGGAGGGCACTGAAGCTTTCTTT.

This clone was seen a handful of times. The V call is TRBV29-1, the J call TRBJ1-2; 11 nucleotides match TRBD1. The CDR3 consists of 12 residues. Germline CDR1 and CDR2: SQVTM and ANQGSEA. The CDR3 reads CTGTGGSGGYTF. CDR3 DNA: TGCACCGGGACAGGGGGTTCCGGTGGCTACACCTTC.

The V and J genes are TRBV9 and TRBJ1-4, with 9 positions matching TRBD1. The CDR3 length is 15 residues. Trimming cost V 3 bases and J 8 bases; bases outside gene matches: 8. The V gene's germline CDR1 is SGDLS and CDR2 YYNGEE. The CDR3 protein is CASSGTGTGREKLFF. The DNA of the CDR3 is TGTGCCAGCAGCGGGACTGGGACAGGGAGGGAAAAACTGTTTTTT.

The chain employs TRBV3-1 (or the pseudogene TRBV3-2) and TRBJ2-5, with TRBD1 identical over 7 bases. This CDR3 region has 16 residues. Germline loops: CDR1 LGHDT, CDR2 YNNKEL (reference sequence). V lost 4 bases and J lost 5; bases outside the gene matches: 13. CDR3 bases: TGTGCCAGCAGCCTCCCAAGAAGGGGGCGGTTGGAGACCCAGTACTTC. This codes for CASSLPRRGRLETQYF.

CDR3 nucleotides: TGTGCCAGCAGCCACGCGGGGAAGGAGGATGGCTACACCTTC. As protein: CASSHAGKEDGYTF. The chain joins TRBV3-1 (or the pseudogene TRBV3-2) to TRBJ1-2; D gene unclear. Trimming shortened V by 3 bases and J by 6 bases, and 14 bases separated the two germline ends. This CDR3 region has 14 residues. CDR1 is LGHDT, CDR2 YNNKEL, per germline (reference sequence).